The TCR beta chain under discussion was sequenced for a study of regulatory T cells in long-lasting Graves disease. Stated time point: newly diagnosed GD, antithyroid drugs for less than 3 months. PBMC-extracted RNA yielded the TCR library. Arm-PCR with iRepertoire HTBI primers amplified the CDR3 regions for these TCR beta libraries. Using its own MiXCR run on the multiplex PCR reads, TCRdb lists one record per CDR3 protein. The sample lists approximately 360,000 distinct CDR3 sequences, approximately 12% occurring once. Germline V gene sequence: CDR1 DFQATT, CDR2 SNEGSKA (reference sequence). V lost 5 bases to trimming and J lost 4 bases; unmatched junction nucleotides: 7. CDR3 size: 15 residues. Separately, the same data were catalogued under a study of T cells in Graves' hyperthyroidism and ophthalmopathy.

V usage is TRBV20-1 and J usage is TRBJ2-2; the match to TRBD2 covers 10 bases. The origin of this receptor is a woman aged 18 to 35 with Graves disease. This specimen consisted of peripheral blood mononuclear cells (PBMCs), obtained at new diagnosis, from a patient treated with antithyroid drugs. In nucleotides, the CDR3 is TGCAGTGCTGTTTGGACTAGCGGCTCCACCGGGGAGCTGTTTTTT. It yields the protein CSAVWTSGSTGELFF.